One sample yielded the 22 T cell receptor beta chains listed below, sequenced in a study of T cells in women clearing cervical HPV infection. Using immunoSEQ multiplex PCR, the repertoire was profiled, and TCRdb retains in-frame clones only, with some absent. The data include around 31,000 clones; the top ten clones carry roughly 8%. What was sequenced was blood buffy coat. These receptors were collected from a woman aged 18 to 75 with a cervical HPV16 infection that either progressed to CIN3+ or cleared (not recorded which).

On this clone: The read stops 3 residues short of the end of the CDR3; the missing end is completed from the germline J gene. The V gene is TRBV5-1, the J gene TRBJ2-1, with D unresolved. There are 13 residues in the CDR3. V was cut by 0 bases and J by 7 bases, with 8 bases left in between. CDR1 is SGHRS, CDR2 YFSETQ, per germline. The CDR3 bases that were read are TGCGCCAGCAGCTTGGGGGCGATTAATGAG. Amino acids: CASSLGAINE. The CDR3 in its entirety is CASSLGAINEQFF.

Concerning this clone: The read ends 3 residues shy of where the CDR3 ends; the end is completed using the germline J gene. V is TRBV18 and J is TRBJ2-7, with D possibly being TRBD2 (6 bases). V was trimmed by 0 bases and J by 6 bases, leaving 18 bases between them. Germline values: CDR1 KGHSH, CDR2 LQKENI. The CDR3 consists of 16 residues. Partial CDR3 DNA: TGTGCCAGCTCACCACCGCGGGAAATGTCCCGCCTCGAG. It codes for CASSPPREMSRLE. The full CDR3 is CASSPPREMSRLEQYF.

Concerning this clone itself: The CDR3 is cut off 3 residues early in the read; its end comes from the germline J gene. The V gene is TRBV2, the J gene TRBJ2-4; possible D gene TRBD1, 6 bases. Looked up from germline, CDR1 is SNHLY and CDR2 is FYNNEI. CDR3 length equals 11 residues. CDR3 DNA (partial): TGTGCCAGCACTTACACAGGGTTT. It codes for CASTYTGF. The full CDR3 is CASTYTGFQYF. The complete variable domain, with remaining parts taken from reference TRBV2 and TRBJ2-4, reads EPEVTQTPSHQVTQMGQEVILRCVPISNHLYFYWYRQILGQKVEFLVSFYNNEISEKSEIFDDQFSVERPDGSNFTLKIRSTKLEDSAMYFCASTYTGFQYFGAGTRLSVL.

On this clone: The CDR3 extends 3 residues past the end of the read, so its final part is completed from the germline J gene. The chain couples TRBV19 to TRBJ1-1; 7 bases align to TRBD1. CDR3 length: 15 amino acids. V gave up 5 bases and J gave up 0 bases; unmatched junction bases: 6. Germline CDR1 is LNHDA and CDR2 is SQIVND (reference sequence). The sequenced part of the CDR3 DNA is TGTGCCAGTAGTCCCCGACAGGGAATGAACACTGAA. Its translation is CASSPRQGMNTE. The entire CDR3 sequence reads CASSPRQGMNTEAFF.

The CDR3 reads CASSKQGRKNDYTF. CDR3 DNA (partial): TGTGCCAGTAGTAAGCAGGGGCGGAAGAACGAC. The rearrangement uses TRBV19 and TRBJ1-2, with a possible D match to TRBD1 (6 bases). The read ends 3 residues shy of where the CDR3 ends; the end is completed using the germline J gene. CDR1 and CDR2 (germline): LNHDA, SQIVND (reference sequence). The CDR3 consists of 14 residues.

Details on this clone: The CDR3 end is not reached by the read, which stops 3 residues before it; the germline J gene fills it in. V and J are TRBV7-9 and TRBJ2-1, with 9 bases fitting TRBD1. The germline V gene has CDR1 SEHNR and CDR2 FQNEAQ (reference sequence). With V trimmed by 4 bases and J by 8 bases, 9 bases remained unmatched. The length of the CDR3 is 15 residues. This CDR3 reads CASSSGGQGVDEQFF. CDR3 bases read: TGTGCCAGCAGCTCAGGGGGACAGGGTGTGGATGAG.

In the case of this clone: Read data end 3 residues before the CDR3 end; the end is taken from the germline J gene. This rearrangement joins TRBV5-4 to TRBJ2-5, with 9 positions matching TRBD1. Germline trimming cut 4 bases from V and 7 bases from J; bases unmatched to any gene: 8. The CDR3 is 14 residues long. In germline, CDR1 is SGHNT, CDR2 YYREEE (reference sequence). The sequenced CDR3 bases are TGTGCCAGCAGCGGGGACAGGGTTGGTGGGACC. It specifies CASSGDRVGGT. In full, the CDR3 is CASSGDRVGGTQYF.

As to this clone: The CDR3 end falls 3 residues outside the read, so it is completed with the germline J gene. The J gene is TRBJ2-3, the V gene TRBV29-1, with 9 bases aligning to TRBD2. Germline V gene sequence: CDR1 SQVTM, CDR2 ANQGSEA. This CDR3 has 15 amino acids. Partial CDR3 DNA: TGCAGCGCTCTATTATTTAGCGGGGGCCAAGAGACG. This encodes CSALLFSGGQET. The entire CDR3 reads CSALLFSGGQETQYF.

A note on this clone: The CDR3 end lies 3 residues beyond the end of the read and is filled in from the germline J gene. V is TRBV5-1 and J is TRBJ2-3, with D possibly TRBD2 on 5 matching bases. Germline lookup yields CDR1 SGHRS and CDR2 YFSETQ. There are 14 residues in the CDR3. V shed 4 bases and J shed 1 base, with 10 bases lying between them. The CDR3 reads CASSPRGGTDTQYF. The sequenced CDR3 bases are TGCGCCAGCAGCCCCCGGGGAGGCACAGATACG.

A remark on this clone: The read comes to an end 3 residues before the CDR3 does, leaving the germline J gene to fill in the end. The chain has TRBV28 and TRBJ1-5; 7 bases agree with TRBD1. The CDR3 totals 14 residues. The germline V gene has CDR1 MDHEN and CDR2 SYDVKM. V lost 7 bases and J lost 4; bases outside the gene matches: 7. Incomplete CDR3 DNA: TGTGCCAGCACCTTGGGGACAGAGAATCAGCCC. Amino acids: CASTLGTENQP. The entire CDR3 is CASTLGTENQPQHF.

As regards this clone: Coverage ceases 3 residues before the CDR3 finishes, and the germline J gene fills in the end. This chain uses TRBV4-1 with TRBJ2-2; D is tentatively TRBD1 or TRBD2 (6 bases each). This CDR3 is 17 amino acids long. Deletions cut 1 base from V and 2 bases from J, with 14 bases between. In germline, CDR1 is MGHRA, CDR2 YSYEKL. CDR3 DNA, as far as it was read: TGCGCCAGCAGCCAAGTGATCGGAGGGGGAAACACCGGGGAG. Translation: CASSQVIGGGNTGE. The whole CDR3 region reads CASSQVIGGGNTGELFF.

As to this clone: One end of the junction is discordant with germline, which a read error may explain. Read coverage stops 3 residues before the CDR3 terminus; the germline J gene supplies the remainder. Other DNA sequences in the same sample also yield this CDR3. The J gene is TRBJ1-3, the V gene TRBV19, with D possibly TRBD1 on 6 matching bases. Germline CDR1 and CDR2: LNHDA and SQIVND (reference sequence). The CDR3 totals 14 residues. This CDR3 is CASGGQGFGNTIYF. The CDR3 bases that were read are TGTGCCAGCGGAGGGCAGGGGTTTGGAAACACA. The full variable domain, rest sourced from reference TRBV19 and TRBJ1-3, is DGGITQSPKYLFRKEGQNVTLSCEQNLNHDAMYWYRQDPGQGLRLIYYSQIVNDFQKGDIAEGYSVSREKKESFPLTVTSAQKNPTAFYLCASGGQGFGNTIYFGEGSWLTVV.

A remark on this clone: The sequenced fragment ends 3 residues before the CDR3 boundary, so the rest is inferred from the germline J gene. This sample includes further DNA sequences coding for the same CDR3. The chain joins TRBV11-2 to TRBJ1-2; a possible D gene is TRBD1 (5 bases). The CDR3 covers 13 residues. Germline lookup yields CDR1 SGHAT and CDR2 FQNNGV. Trimming took 9 bases from V and 5 from J, leaving 16 bases between them. The sequenced part of the CDR3 DNA is TGTGCCAGTAGCCCGCGGGGGAATTATGGC. Translating gives CASSPRGNYG. The entire CDR3 reads CASSPRGNYGYTF. The variable domain in full, completed from reference TRBV11-2 and TRBJ1-2, reads EAGVAQSPRYKIIEKRQSVAFWCNPISGHATLYWYQQILGQGPKLLIQFQNNGVVDDSQLPKDRFSAERLKGVDSTLKIQPAKLEDSAVYLCASSPRGNYGYTFGSGTRLTVV.

Turning to this clone: The CDR3 extends 3 residues past the end of the read, so its final part is completed from the germline J gene. This chain connects TRBV6-1 to TRBJ2-3, with a possible D match to TRBD2 (6 bases). In germline, CDR1 is MNHNS, CDR2 SASEGT. The CDR3 is 18 residues long. CDR3 bases read: TGTGCCAGCAGTGAAGCGCTTCGGGGGTGGCGGGCCCAAGAGACG. Encoded protein: CASSEALRGWRAQET. In full, the CDR3 reads CASSEALRGWRAQETQYF.

As for this clone: The read comes to an end 3 residues before the CDR3 does, leaving the germline J gene to fill in the end. The chain uses TRBV5-1 and TRBJ2-1; possibly TRBD1 for D (5 bases). This CDR3 region has 18 residues. The germline gives CDR1 SGHRS, CDR2 YFSETQ. V lost 4 bases to trimming and J lost 2 bases, with 22 bases between them. The CDR3 sequence is CASSKNPPTALTYNEQFF. CDR3 DNA, as far as it was read: TGCGCCAGCAGCAAAAACCCTCCGACAGCACTTACCTACAATGAG.

Turning to this clone: Coverage ceases 3 residues before the CDR3 finishes, and the germline J gene fills in the end. J is TRBJ2-1 and V is TRBV20-1; no definite D call. The length of the CDR3 is 13 residues. The germline gives CDR1 DFQATT, CDR2 SNEGSKA (reference sequence). Trimming removed 5 bases from V and 4 bases from J, with 12 bases in between. The sequenced CDR3 bases are TGCAGTGCTCTCGGGTCCATTTACAATGAG. Translating gives CSALGSIYNE. From start to end, the CDR3 is CSALGSIYNEQFF.

Details on this clone: Read sequence stops 3 residues before the CDR3 end, and the germline J gene provides the missing end. The chain couples TRBV29-1 to TRBJ2-1; TRBD2 matches 9 bases. The CDR3 has 15 amino acids. The germline CDR1 and CDR2 sequences are SQVTM and ANQGSEA. Trimming at V came to 7 bases and at J to 4 bases, leaving 11 bases not matched to a gene. Partial CDR3 DNA: TGCAGCGGGAGCCCCGGACTAGCGACATACAATGAG. Protein: CSGSPGLATYNE. The full CDR3 is CSGSPGLATYNEQFF.

The sequenced part of the CDR3 DNA is TGTGCCAGCAGTGGCAGAGAACAAGAGACG. As protein: CASSGREQET. The whole CDR3 reads CASSGREQETQYF. The chain carries TRBV6-2 or TRBV6-3 and TRBJ2-3; D is undetermined. The CDR3 extends 3 residues past the end of the read, so its final part is completed from the germline J gene. CDR3 size: 13 residues. CDR1 is MNHEY and CDR2 is SVGEGT in the germline V gene.

About this clone itself: The observed sequence ends 3 residues before the CDR3 terminus, with the missing tail filled in from the germline J gene. The chain couples TRBV18 to TRBJ2-1; 7 bases align to TRBD2. Trimming at V came to 8 bases and at J to 6 bases, leaving 7 bases not matched to a gene. The CDR3 loop spans 13 amino acids. Per the germline V gene, CDR1 is KGHSH and CDR2 is LQKENI. CDR3 DNA (partial): TGTGCCAGCGCGAGGGACTATGGCAATGAG. The encoded protein is CASARDYGNE. The whole CDR3 region reads CASARDYGNEQFF.

On this clone itself: The read falls 3 residues short of the CDR3 end, and the missing part is taken from the germline J gene. V usage is TRBV7-2 and J usage is TRBJ1-6; 7 bases agree with TRBD1. J gave up 5 bases and V 3 bases, and 4 bases lay outside the gene matches. There are 15 residues in the CDR3. Germline V gene sequence: CDR1 SGHTA, CDR2 FQGNSA. CDR3 bases read: TGTGCCAGCAGCTTTCGTGACAGGGATAATTCACCC. This translates into CASSFRDRDNSP. The entire CDR3 reads CASSFRDRDNSPLHF. Full variable domain (missing parts from reference TRBV7-2 and TRBJ1-6): GAGVSQSPSNKVTEKGKDVELRCDPISGHTALYWYRQSLGQGLEFLIYFQGNSAPDKSGLPSDRFSAERTGGSVSTLTIQRTQQEDSAVYLCASSFRDRDNSPLHFGNGTRLTVT.

A remark on this clone: The observed sequence ends 3 residues before the CDR3 terminus, with the missing tail filled in from the germline J gene. J is TRBJ2-7 and V is TRBV7-9, with 7 bases aligning to TRBD1. The germline V gene encodes CDR1 SEHNR and CDR2 FQNEAQ (reference sequence). V was pared by 1 base and J by 4 bases, with 4 bases of the junction left unmatched. This CDR3 is built from 14 residues. CDR3 sequence: CASSLGTGKYEQYF. The CDR3 DNA, read in part, is TGTGCCAGCAGCTTAGGGACAGGAAAGTACGAG.

As concerns this clone: The read ends 3 residues early relative to the CDR3; the germline J gene fills the gap. V gene TRBV18 combines with J gene TRBJ1-4; 7 positions match TRBD1. V lost 0 bases and J lost 5; bases outside the gene matches: 6. This CDR3 contains 16 residues. Germline V CDR1 and CDR2: KGHSH, LQKENI. The part of the CDR3 DNA that was read is TGTGCCAGCTCACCACCGTCGGGACAGACGAATGAAAAA. It encodes CASSPPSGQTNEK. The entire CDR3 is CASSPPSGQTNEKLFF. Using reference TRBV18 and TRBJ1-4 for the parts outside the CDR3, the full variable domain is NAGVMQNPRHLVRRRGQEARLRCSPMKGHSHVYWYRQLPEEGLKFMVYLQKENIIDESGMPKERFSAEFPKEGPSILRIQQVVRGDSAAYFCASSPPSGQTNEKLFFGSGTQLSVL.